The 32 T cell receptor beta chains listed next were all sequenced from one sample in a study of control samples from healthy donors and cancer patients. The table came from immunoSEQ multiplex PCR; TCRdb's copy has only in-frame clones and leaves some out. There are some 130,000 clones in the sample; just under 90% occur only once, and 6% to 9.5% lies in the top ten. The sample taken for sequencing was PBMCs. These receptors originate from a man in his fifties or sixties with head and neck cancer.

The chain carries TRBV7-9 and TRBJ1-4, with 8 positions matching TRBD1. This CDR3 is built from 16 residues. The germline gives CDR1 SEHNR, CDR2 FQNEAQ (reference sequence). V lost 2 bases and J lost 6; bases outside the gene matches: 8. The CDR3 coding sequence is TGTGCCAGCAGCTTAAGCCCGGACAGGGCAGATGAAAAACTGTTTTTT. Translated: CASSLSPDRADEKLFF.

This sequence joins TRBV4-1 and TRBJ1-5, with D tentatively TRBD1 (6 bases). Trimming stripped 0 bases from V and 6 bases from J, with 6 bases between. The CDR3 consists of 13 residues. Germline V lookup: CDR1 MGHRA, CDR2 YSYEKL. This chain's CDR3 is CASSQDRGQPQHF. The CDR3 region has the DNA TGCGCCAGCAGCCAAGACAGGGGTCAGCCCCAGCATTTT.

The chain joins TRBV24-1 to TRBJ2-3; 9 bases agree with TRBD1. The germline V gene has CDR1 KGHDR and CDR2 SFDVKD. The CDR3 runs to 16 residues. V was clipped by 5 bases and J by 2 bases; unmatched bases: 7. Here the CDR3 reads CATSGTGTGYTDTQYF. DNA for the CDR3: TGTGCCACCAGTGGCACCGGGACAGGGTACACAGATACGCAGTATTTT.

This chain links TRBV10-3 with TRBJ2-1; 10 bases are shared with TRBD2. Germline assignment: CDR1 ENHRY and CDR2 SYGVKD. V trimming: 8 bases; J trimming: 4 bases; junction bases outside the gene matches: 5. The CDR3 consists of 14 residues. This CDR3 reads CAIERGGGYNEQFF. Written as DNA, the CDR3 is TGTGCCATCGAGCGGGGGGGCGGGTACAATGAGCAGTTCTTC.

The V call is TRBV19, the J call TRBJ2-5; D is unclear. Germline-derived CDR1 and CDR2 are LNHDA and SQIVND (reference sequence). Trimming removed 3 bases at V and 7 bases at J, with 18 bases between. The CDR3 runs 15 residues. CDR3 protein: CASSINLGKPGTQYF. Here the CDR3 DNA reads TGTGCCAGTAGTATTAACCTAGGGAAACCAGGGACCCAGTACTTC.

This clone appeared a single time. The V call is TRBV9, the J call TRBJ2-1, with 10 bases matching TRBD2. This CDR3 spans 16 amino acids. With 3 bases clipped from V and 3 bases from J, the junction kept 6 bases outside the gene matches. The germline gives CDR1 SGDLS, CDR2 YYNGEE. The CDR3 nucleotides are TGTGCCAGCAGCGCCTTAACTAGCGGGGACTACAATGAGCAGTTCTTC. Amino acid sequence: CASSALTSGDYNEQFF.

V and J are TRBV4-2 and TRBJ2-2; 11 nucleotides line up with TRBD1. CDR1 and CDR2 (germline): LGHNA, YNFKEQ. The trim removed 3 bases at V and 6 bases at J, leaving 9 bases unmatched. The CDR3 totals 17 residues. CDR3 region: CASSHEPMGQGAGELFF. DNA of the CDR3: TGTGCCAGCAGCCATGAACCTATGGGACAGGGGGCCGGGGAGCTGTTTTTT.

Here the CDR3 reads CASSVETQYF. The CDR3 region has the DNA TGTGCCAGCAGTGTTGAGACCCAGTACTTC. The V and J genes are TRBV2 and TRBJ2-5; no definite D call. Trimming stripped 4 bases from V and 5 bases from J, with 2 bases between. The V gene's germline CDR1 is SNHLY and CDR2 FYNNEI. CDR3 length equals 10 residues.

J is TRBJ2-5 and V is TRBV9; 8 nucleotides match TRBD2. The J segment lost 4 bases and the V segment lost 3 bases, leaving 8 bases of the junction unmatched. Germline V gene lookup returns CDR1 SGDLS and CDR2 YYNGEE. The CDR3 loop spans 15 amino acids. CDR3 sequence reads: CASSGGAGESETQYF. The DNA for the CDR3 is TGTGCCAGCAGCGGAGGAGCGGGGGAGTCAGAGACCCAGTACTTC.

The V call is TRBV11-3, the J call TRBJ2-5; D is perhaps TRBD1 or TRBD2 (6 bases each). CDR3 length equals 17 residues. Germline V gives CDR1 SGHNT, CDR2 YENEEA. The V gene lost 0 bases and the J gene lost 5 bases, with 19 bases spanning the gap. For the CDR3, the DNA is TGTGCCAGCAGCTTAGATACAGGGCCCGGGGGTACGGAGACCCAGTACTTC. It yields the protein CASSLDTGPGGTETQYF.

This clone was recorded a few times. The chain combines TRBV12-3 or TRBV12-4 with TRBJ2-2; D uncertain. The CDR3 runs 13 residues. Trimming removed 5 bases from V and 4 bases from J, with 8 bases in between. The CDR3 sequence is CASSPYITGELFF. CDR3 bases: TGTGCCAGCAGTCCCTATATCACCGGGGAGCTGTTTTTT.

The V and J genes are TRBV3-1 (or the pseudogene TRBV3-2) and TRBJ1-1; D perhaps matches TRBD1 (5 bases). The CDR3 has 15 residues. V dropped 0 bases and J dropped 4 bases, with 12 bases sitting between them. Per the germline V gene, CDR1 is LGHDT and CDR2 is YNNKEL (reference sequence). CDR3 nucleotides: TGTGCCAGCAGCCAAGAGGTCAGGGCGCGCACTGAAGCTTTCTTT. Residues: CASSQEVRARTEAFF.

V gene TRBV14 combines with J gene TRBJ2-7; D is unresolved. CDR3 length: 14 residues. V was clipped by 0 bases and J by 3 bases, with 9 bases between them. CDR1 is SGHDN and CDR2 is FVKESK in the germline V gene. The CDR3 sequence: CASSQETVSYEQYF. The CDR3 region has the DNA TGTGCCAGCAGCCAAGAAACCGTCAGCTACGAGCAGTACTTC.

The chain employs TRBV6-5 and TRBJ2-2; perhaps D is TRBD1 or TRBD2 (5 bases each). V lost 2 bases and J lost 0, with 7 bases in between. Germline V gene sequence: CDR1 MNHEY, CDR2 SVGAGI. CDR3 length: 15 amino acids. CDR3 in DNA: TGTGCCAGCAGTTACCAGGGACCGAACACCGGGGAGCTGTTTTTT. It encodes CASSYQGPNTGELFF.

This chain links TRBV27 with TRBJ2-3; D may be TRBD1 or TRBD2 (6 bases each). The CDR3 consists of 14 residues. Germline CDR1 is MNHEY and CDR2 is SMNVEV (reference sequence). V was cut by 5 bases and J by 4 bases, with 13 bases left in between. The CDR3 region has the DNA TGTGCCAGCAGTCCGACTAGGGGGGCAGATACGCAGTATTTT. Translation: CASSPTRGADTQYF.

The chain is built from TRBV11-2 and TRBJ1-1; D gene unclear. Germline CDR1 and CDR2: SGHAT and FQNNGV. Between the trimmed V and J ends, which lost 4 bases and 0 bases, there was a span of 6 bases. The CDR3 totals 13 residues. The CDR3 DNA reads TGTGCCAGCAGCTCGGGCCTGAACACTGAAGCTTTCTTT. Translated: CASSSGLNTEAFF.

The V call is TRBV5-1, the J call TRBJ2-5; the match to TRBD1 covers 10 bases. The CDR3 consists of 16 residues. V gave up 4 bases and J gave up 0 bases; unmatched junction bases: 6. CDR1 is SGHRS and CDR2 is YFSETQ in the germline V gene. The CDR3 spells CASSRAGQGYQETQYF. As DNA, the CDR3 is TGCGCCAGCAGCCGCGCGGGACAGGGGTACCAAGAGACCCAGTACTTC.

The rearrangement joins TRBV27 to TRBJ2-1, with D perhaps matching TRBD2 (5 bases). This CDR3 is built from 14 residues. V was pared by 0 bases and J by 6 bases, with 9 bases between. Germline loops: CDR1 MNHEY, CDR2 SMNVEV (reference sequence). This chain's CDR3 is CASSLSLVVNEQFF. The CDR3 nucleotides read TGTGCCAGCAGTTTATCACTAGTTGTCAATGAGCAGTTCTTC.

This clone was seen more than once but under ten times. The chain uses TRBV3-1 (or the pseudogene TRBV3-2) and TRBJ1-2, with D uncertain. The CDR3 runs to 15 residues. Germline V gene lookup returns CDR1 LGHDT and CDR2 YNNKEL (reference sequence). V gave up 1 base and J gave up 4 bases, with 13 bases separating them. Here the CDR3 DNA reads TGTGCCAGCAGCCAAGTCCGGACCAAACTCTATGGCTACACCTTC. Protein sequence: CASSQVRTKLYGYTF.

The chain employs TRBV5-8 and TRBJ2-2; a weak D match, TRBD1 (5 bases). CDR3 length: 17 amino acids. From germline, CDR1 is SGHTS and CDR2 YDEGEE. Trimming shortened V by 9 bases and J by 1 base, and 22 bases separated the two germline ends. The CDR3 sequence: CATLRQNFHGNTGELFF. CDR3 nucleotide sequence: TGTGCCACCCTGAGACAGAACTTTCATGGGAACACCGGGGAGCTGTTTTTT. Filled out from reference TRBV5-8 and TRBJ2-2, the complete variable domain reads EAGVTQSPTHLIKTRGQQATLRCSPISGHTSVYWYQQALGLGLQFLLWYDEGEERNRGNFPPRFSGRQFPNYSSELNVNALELEDSALYLCATLRQNFHGNTGELFFGEGSRLTVL.

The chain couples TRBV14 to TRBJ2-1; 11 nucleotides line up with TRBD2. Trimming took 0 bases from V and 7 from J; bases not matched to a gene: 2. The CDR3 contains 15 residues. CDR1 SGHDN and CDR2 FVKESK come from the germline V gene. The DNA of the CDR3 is TGTGCCAGCAGCCAAGAACTAGCGGGGGTTAATGAGCAGTTCTTC. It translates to CASSQELAGVNEQFF.

CDR3 residues: CASSFPDGYEQYF. CDR3 nucleotides: TGTGCCAGCAGTTTCCCCGACGGCTACGAGCAGTACTTC. The chain has TRBV28 and TRBJ2-7; no firm D call. This CDR3 is 13 amino acids long. The germline CDR1 and CDR2 sequences are MDHEN and SYDVKM. The ends were cut back, 3 bases at V and 3 bases at J, with 9 bases in the middle.

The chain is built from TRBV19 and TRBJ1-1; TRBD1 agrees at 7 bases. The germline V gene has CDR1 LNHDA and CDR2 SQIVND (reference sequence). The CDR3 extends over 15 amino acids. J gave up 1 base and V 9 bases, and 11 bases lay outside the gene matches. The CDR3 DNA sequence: TGTGCCAGCCAAATGAGAGGGGGCGGGAACACTGAAGCTTTCTTT. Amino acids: CASQMRGGGNTEAFF.

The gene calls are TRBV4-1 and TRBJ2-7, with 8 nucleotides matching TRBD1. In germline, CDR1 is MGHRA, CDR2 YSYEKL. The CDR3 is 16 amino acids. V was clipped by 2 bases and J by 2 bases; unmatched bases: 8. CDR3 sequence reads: CASSQYYRGDAYEQYF. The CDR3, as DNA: TGCGCCAGCAGCCAATACTACAGGGGGGATGCCTACGAGCAGTACTTC.

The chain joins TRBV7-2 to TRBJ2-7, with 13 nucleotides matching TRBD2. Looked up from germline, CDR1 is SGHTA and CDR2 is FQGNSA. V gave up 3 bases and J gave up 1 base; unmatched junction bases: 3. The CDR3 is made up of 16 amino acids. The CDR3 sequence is CASSLELAGGSYEQYF. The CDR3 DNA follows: TGTGCCAGCAGCTTGGAACTAGCGGGGGGGTCCTACGAGCAGTACTTC.

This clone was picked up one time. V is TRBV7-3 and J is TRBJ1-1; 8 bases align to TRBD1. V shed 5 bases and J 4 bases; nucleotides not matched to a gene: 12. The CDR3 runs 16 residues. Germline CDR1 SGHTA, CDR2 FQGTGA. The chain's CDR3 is CASSLRTGSSGTEAFF. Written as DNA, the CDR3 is TGTGCCAGCAGCCTACGGACAGGGAGTAGTGGCACTGAAGCTTTCTTT.

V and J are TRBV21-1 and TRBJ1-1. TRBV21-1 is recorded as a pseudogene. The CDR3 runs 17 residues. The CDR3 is CASSKRDKGRKITEAFF. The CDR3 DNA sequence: TGTGCCAGCAGCAAACGGGATAAGGGACGGAAGATCACTGAAGCTTTCTTT.

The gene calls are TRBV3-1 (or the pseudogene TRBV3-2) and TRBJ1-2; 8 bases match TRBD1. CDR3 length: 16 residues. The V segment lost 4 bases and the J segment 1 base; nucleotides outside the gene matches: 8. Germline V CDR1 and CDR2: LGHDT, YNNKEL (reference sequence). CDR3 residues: CASSLLRDRNNYGYTF. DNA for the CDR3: TGTGCCAGCAGCCTCTTGAGGGACAGGAATAACTATGGCTACACCTTC.

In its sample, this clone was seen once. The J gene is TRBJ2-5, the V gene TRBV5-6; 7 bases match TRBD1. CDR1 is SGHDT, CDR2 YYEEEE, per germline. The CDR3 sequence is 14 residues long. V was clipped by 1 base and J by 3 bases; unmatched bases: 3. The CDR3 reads CASSLQGTEETQYF. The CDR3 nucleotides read TGTGCCAGCAGCTTGCAAGGGACAGAAGAGACCCAGTACTTC.

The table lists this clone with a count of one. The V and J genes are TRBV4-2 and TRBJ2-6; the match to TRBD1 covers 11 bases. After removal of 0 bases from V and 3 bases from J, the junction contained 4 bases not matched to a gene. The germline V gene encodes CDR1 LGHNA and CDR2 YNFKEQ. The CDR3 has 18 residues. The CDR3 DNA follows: TGTGCCAGCAGCCAAGAAGGACAGGGGGCTAGTGGGGCCAACGTCCTGACTTTC. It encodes CASSQEGQGASGANVLTF.

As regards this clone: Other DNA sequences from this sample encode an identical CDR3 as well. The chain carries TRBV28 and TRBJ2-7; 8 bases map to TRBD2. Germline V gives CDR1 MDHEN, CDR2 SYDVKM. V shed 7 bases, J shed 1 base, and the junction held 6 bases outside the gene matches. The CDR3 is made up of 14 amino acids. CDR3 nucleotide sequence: TGTGCCAGCACCCCCTCGGGGGGGTCCTACGAGCAGTACTTC. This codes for CASTPSGGSYEQYF. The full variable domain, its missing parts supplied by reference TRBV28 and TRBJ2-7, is DVKVTQSSRYLVKRTGEKVFLECVQDMDHENMFWYRQDPGLGLRLIYFSYDVKMKEKGDIPEGYSVSREKKERFSLILESASTNQTSMYLCASTPSGGSYEQYFGPGTRLTVT.

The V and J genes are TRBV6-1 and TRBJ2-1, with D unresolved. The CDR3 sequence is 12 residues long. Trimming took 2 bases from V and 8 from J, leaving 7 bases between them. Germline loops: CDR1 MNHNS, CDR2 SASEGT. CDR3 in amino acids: CASSEPPYEQFF. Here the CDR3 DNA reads TGTGCCAGCAGTGAACCTCCTTATGAGCAGTTCTTC.